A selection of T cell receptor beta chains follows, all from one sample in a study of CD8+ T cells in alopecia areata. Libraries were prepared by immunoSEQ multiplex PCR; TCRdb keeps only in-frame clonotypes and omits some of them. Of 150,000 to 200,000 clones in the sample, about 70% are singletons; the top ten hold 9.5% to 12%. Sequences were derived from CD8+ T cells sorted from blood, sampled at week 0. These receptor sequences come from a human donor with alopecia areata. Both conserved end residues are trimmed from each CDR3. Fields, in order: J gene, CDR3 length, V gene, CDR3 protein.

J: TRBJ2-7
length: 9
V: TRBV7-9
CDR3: ASSSTGEQY

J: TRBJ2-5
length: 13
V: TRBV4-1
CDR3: ASSQRDDPAQTQY

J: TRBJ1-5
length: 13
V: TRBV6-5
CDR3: ASSGGQGVGQPQH

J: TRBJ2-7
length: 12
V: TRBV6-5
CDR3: ASRNRDRVREQY

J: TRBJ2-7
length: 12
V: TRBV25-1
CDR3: ASSDLAGRYEQY

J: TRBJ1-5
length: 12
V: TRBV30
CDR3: AWSLGFGNQPQH

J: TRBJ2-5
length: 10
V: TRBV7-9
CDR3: ASSLLKETQY

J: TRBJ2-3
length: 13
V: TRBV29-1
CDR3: SVEVGEPGTDTQY

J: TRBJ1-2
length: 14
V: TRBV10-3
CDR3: AISESMAGGGYGYT

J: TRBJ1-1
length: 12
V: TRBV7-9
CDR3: ASSLGRGGTEAF

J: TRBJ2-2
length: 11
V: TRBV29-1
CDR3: SVEGARTGELF